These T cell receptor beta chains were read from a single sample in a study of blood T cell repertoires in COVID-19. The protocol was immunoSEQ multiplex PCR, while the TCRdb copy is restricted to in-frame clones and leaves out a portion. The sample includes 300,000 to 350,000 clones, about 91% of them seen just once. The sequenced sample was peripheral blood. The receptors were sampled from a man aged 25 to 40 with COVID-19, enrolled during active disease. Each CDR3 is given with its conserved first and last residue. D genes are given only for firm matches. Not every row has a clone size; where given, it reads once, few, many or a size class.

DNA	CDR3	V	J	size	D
TGTGCCAGCAGCCCTGGGACAGGGAGCCAAGAGACCCAGTACTTC	CASSPGTGSQETQYF	TRBV7-7	TRBJ2-5	-	TRBD1
TGTGCCAGCAGCTCTTCGACAGGGGGCAAAAACATTCAGTACTTC	CASSSSTGGKNIQYF	TRBV11-1	TRBJ2-4	-	TRBD1
TGTGCCAGCAGCCCCGGGACAGCCCGTAGGGGCTACACCTTC	CASSPGTARRGYTF	TRBV7-2	TRBJ1-2	-	TRBD1
TGTGCCAGCAGCCAACTCCCGCGGGAGGCCTACAATGAGCAGTTCTTC	CASSQLPREAYNEQFF	TRBV3-1/TRBV3-2	TRBJ2-1	-	TRBD2
TGCGCCAGCAGCCCGGACTTGAACAATGAGCAGTTCTTC	CASSPDLNNEQFF	TRBV5-1	TRBJ2-1	-	-
TGCGCCAGCAGCTCGGGTTGGGGGGACACTGAAGCTTTCTTT	CASSSGWGDTEAFF	TRBV5-1	TRBJ1-1	-	-
TGTGCCAGCAGTTTACAGGGGGGAGGGGGCTACACCTTC	CASSLQGGGGYTF	TRBV6-5	TRBJ1-2	-	TRBD1
TGTGCCAGCAGCGTCGGGACAGTTGATAATGAAAAACTGTTTTTT	CASSVGTVDNEKLFF	TRBV9	TRBJ1-4	-	TRBD1
TGTGCCAGCAGTTACTCGGTCTTAGAAGGGGCCTACGAGCAGTACTTC	CASSYSVLEGAYEQYF	TRBV6-5	TRBJ2-7	-	-
TGTGCCAGCAGCCAAGCCGAGGGGGCGCCCCCTAACTATGGCTACACCTTC	CASSQAEGAPPNYGYTF	TRBV4-2	TRBJ1-2	-	TRBD1
TGTGCCAGCAGCTCGGGACACCGACAAGAGACCCAGTACTTC	CASSSGHRQETQYF	TRBV7-2	TRBJ2-5	-	-
TGTGCCAGCAGTGACCGGACAGGGGTTATTGTGGAGACCCAGTACTTC	CASSDRTGVIVETQYF	TRBV6-1	TRBJ2-5	-	TRBD1
TGTGCCAGCGGGACAAGTTTACAGCGTAACTATGGCTACACCTTC	CASGTSLQRNYGYTF	TRBV9	TRBJ1-2	-	-
TGTGCCTGGAGTGTAGGGGACACAAACACCGGGGAGCTGTTTTTT	CAWSVGDTNTGELFF	TRBV30	TRBJ2-2	-	-
TGTGCCAGCAGCGTAGGTCCCGGGTACCACACCGGGGAGCTGTTTTTT	CASSVGPGYHTGELFF	TRBV9	TRBJ2-2	once	-
TGTGCCAGCAGATCGGACAGGGACTATGGCTACACCTTC	CASRSDRDYGYTF	TRBV6-5	TRBJ1-2	-	TRBD1
TGTGCCAGTAGTACCTCGACAGGGGCGAGGTGGCAGCCCCAGCATTTT	CASSTSTGARWQPQHF	TRBV19	TRBJ1-5	-	TRBD1
TGTGCCAGCAGCCCACGCCTAGACAGGCGCTATAACTCACCCCTCCACTTT	CASSPRLDRRYNSPLHF	TRBV11-2	TRBJ1-6	-	-
TGTGCCAGCCTTGACAGATTGCCAGATACGCAGTATTTT	CASLDRLPDTQYF	TRBV2	TRBJ2-3	-	-
TGTGCCAGCAGTCAAAAACGGGGAGGGCAAGAGACCCAGTACTTC	CASSQKRGGQETQYF	TRBV5-4	TRBJ2-5	-	TRBD2
TGTGCCAGCAGTTCGGAGGGTATCTATGGCTACACCTTC	CASSSEGIYGYTF	TRBV12-3/TRBV12-4	TRBJ1-2	-	-
TGTGCCAGCAGTGAAGATACAACCCAGACTAGCCGCGGGTCGGGGGAGCTGTTTTTT	CASSEDTTQTSRGSGELFF	TRBV6-1	TRBJ2-2	-	TRBD2
TGTGCCAGCAGCCGTGGGGGGATGGAGACCCAGTACTTC	CASSRGGMETQYF	TRBV7-3	TRBJ2-5	-	-
TGTGCCAGCAGCGTAGAAGGGGGCCACAATCAGCCCCAGCATTTT	CASSVEGGHNQPQHF	TRBV9	TRBJ1-5	-	TRBD1
TGTGCCAGCAGTTCAGCTGGGACAGGGCGGGCCTACGAGCAGTACTTC	CASSSAGTGRAYEQYF	TRBV6-2/TRBV6-3	TRBJ2-7	-	TRBD1
TGTGCCAGCAGCTTAGTTCTGGGAGGGGGAGAGACCCAGTACTTC	CASSLVLGGGETQYF	TRBV7-9	TRBJ2-5	-	-
TGTGCCAGTAGTCCCCAGGGGCGCGGTGAAAACTATGGCTACACCTTC	CASSPQGRGENYGYTF	TRBV19	TRBJ1-2	-	-
TGTGCCAGCAGTGACTCGGGGGACACCTACAATGAGCAGTTCTTC	CASSDSGDTYNEQFF	TRBV6-4	TRBJ2-1	few	-
TGTGCCAGCAGCTTAGGACAGGTATACAATGAGCAGTTCTTC	CASSLGQVYNEQFF	TRBV7-2	TRBJ2-1	-	-
TGTGCCAGCAGCCGCTCCACAGAGGGCTATGGCTACACCTTC	CASSRSTEGYGYTF	TRBV6-5	TRBJ1-2	once	-
TGCGCCAGCAGTGATACTAGCGGAACCTACGAGCAGTACTTC	CASSDTSGTYEQYF	TRBV10-2	TRBJ2-7	-	TRBD2
TGTGCCAGCAGCCAGGGGGGCGCACCCAGCAATCAGCCCCAGCATTTT	CASSQGGAPSNQPQHF	TRBV7-9	TRBJ1-5	-	TRBD1
TGCAGCGTTGTGAAAGAAGGACTCGACTACGAGCAGTACTTC	CSVVKEGLDYEQYF	TRBV29-1	TRBJ2-7	-	-
TGTGCCAGCAGCCCTCCACTAGGGACTGCCCCATACGAGCAGTACTTC	CASSPPLGTAPYEQYF	TRBV6-2/TRBV6-3	TRBJ2-7	-	-
TGTGCCAGCAGCCAAGGGACAGGGGGCCAGTTCTTC	CASSQGTGGQFF	TRBV11-3	TRBJ2-1	-	TRBD1
TGTGCCAGCAGCCCCCGGTGGGCCAGCTCTGGAAACACCATATATTTT	CASSPRWASSGNTIYF	TRBV6-2/TRBV6-3	TRBJ1-3	-	-
TGTGCCAGCAGACTAGTGCGGACAGGGGAAGCTTTCTTT	CASRLVRTGEAFF	TRBV27	TRBJ1-1	-	TRBD1